The 20 T cell receptor beta chains below come from one sample, sequenced in a study of blood T cell repertoires in COVID-19. Sequencing was performed with immunoSEQ multiplex PCR; in TCRdb, only in-frame clones are kept and a portion is missing. Of fewer than 500,000 clones in the sample, roughly 85% were seen once. The sequencing input was PBMCs or T cells enriched from blood (not recorded which). The receptors stem from a woman aged 18-29 years with acute COVID-19.

The CDR3 nucleotides are TGTGCCAGCAGCCGCCCGGCTACAGGGAGGGGAGGCTACACCTTC. It encodes CASSRPATGRGGYTF. The chain uses TRBV16 and TRBJ1-2; D might be TRBD1 (6 bases). Germline V gene lookup returns CDR1 KGHSY and CDR2 FQNENV. V lost 4 bases to trimming and J lost 8 bases, with 20 bases between them. The CDR3 has 15 amino acids.

DNA for the CDR3: TGCGCCAGCAGCTGGACAGGGTCGAGCTCCTACGAGCAGTACTTC. This translates into CASSWTGSSSYEQYF. The chain couples TRBV5-1 to TRBJ2-7, with 8 bases aligning to TRBD1. Trimming took 3 bases from V and 0 from J; bases not matched to a gene: 5. This CDR3 spans 15 amino acids. Looked up from germline, CDR1 is SGHRS and CDR2 is YFSETQ.

This clone has just a few counts. The chain is built from TRBV12-5 and TRBJ2-5; the D gene is possibly TRBD1 (6 bases). The CDR3 runs 14 residues. Trimming stripped 6 bases from V and 3 bases from J, with 14 bases between. The V gene's germline CDR1 is LGHNT and CDR2 FRNRAP. For the CDR3, the DNA is TGTGCTAGTGGGACCCCGGGACAAAAAGAGACCCAGTACTTC. It encodes CASGTPGQKETQYF. The variable domain in full, completed from reference TRBV12-5 and TRBJ2-5, reads DARVTQTPRHKVTEMGQEVTMRCQPILGHNTVFWYRQTMMQGLELLAYFRNRAPLDDSGMPKDRFSAEMPDATLATLKIQPSEPRDSAVYFCASGTPGQKETQYFGPGTRLLVL.

The V gene is TRBV6-5, the J gene TRBJ2-3, with D possibly matching TRBD2 (5 bases). Germline lookup yields CDR1 MNHEY and CDR2 SVGAGI. CDR3 size: 15 residues. V was shortened by 6 bases and J by 0 bases, with 13 bases between the two germline ends. The DNA of the CDR3 is TGTGCCAGCAGGAGCCCGCGGGTTAGCACAGATACGCAGTATTTT. Translating gives CASRSPRVSTDTQYF.

The V and J genes are TRBV2 and TRBJ1-4; weak D call: TRBD1 (6 bases). V lost 4 bases and J 8 bases, leaving 11 bases between the germline ends. Germline V CDR1 and CDR2: SNHLY, FYNNEI. This CDR3 region has 13 residues. CDR3 in amino acids: CASSVQGEEKLFF. CDR3 DNA sequence: TGTGCCAGCAGTGTACAGGGCGAGGAAAAACTGTTTTTT.

The chain is built from TRBV6-2 or TRBV6-3 and TRBJ2-2, with TRBD2 as a possible D gene (5 bases). Trimming removed 7 bases from V and 0 bases from J, with 9 bases in between. CDR3 length: 14 amino acids. Germline V gene lookup returns CDR1 MNHEY and CDR2 SVGEGT. The CDR3, as DNA: TGTGCCAGCACCCCACTAGCGAACACCGGGGAGCTGTTTTTT. Encoded protein: CASTPLANTGELFF.

V and J are TRBV10-3 and TRBJ1-2, with TRBD1 matching over 7 bases. J was trimmed by 2 bases and V by 7 bases; bases with no gene match: 10. The germline gives CDR1 ENHRY, CDR2 SYGVKD. The CDR3 spans 15 residues. The CDR3 region is CAITGGDSQNYGYTF. In nucleotides, the CDR3 is TGTGCCATCACGGGTGGGGACAGTCAAAACTATGGCTACACCTTC.

The chain employs TRBV7-2 and TRBJ2-2; 7 bases align to TRBD1. This CDR3 spans 16 amino acids. Trimming removed 5 bases from V and 3 bases from J; junction bases left unmatched: 9. Germline V gene sequence: CDR1 SGHTA, CDR2 FQGNSA. In nucleotides, the CDR3 is TGTGCCAGCAGCCCTAGGGGGCGCCGGGACACCGGGGAGCTGTTTTTT. It translates to CASSPRGRRDTGELFF.

The chain couples TRBV7-2 to TRBJ1-3; D remains ambiguous. Germline CDR1 SGHTA, CDR2 FQGNSA. Between the trimmed V and J ends, which lost 2 bases and 0 bases, there was a span of 8 bases. The length of the CDR3 is 15 residues. The CDR3 spells CASSLRLYSGNTIYF. The CDR3 DNA sequence: TGTGCCAGCAGCTTACGACTATACTCTGGAAACACCATATATTTT.

This chain uses TRBV7-9 with TRBJ1-6; D gene uncertain. This CDR3 contains 15 residues. CDR1 SEHNR and CDR2 FQNEAQ come from the germline V gene (reference sequence). Trimming took off 4 bases at V and 7 bases at J, with 14 bases between the two ends. CDR3 loop: CASSSTSGLNSPLHF. The CDR3, as DNA: TGTGCCAGCAGCTCAACATCAGGACTGAATTCACCCCTCCACTTT.

This sequence joins TRBV28 and TRBJ2-3, with 9 positions matching TRBD2. V lost 6 bases and J lost 2; bases outside the gene matches: 6. This CDR3 has 15 residues. Germline V gene sequence: CDR1 MDHEN, CDR2 SYDVKM. The CDR3 sequence is CASSSAGGITDTQYF. The CDR3 nucleotides read TGTGCCAGCAGCTCAGCGGGGGGAATCACAGATACGCAGTATTTT.

CDR3 in amino acids: CASSLTGTSYYEQYF. CDR3 coding DNA: TGTGCCAGCAGCTTAACCGGGACTAGTTACTACGAGCAGTACTTC. This chain joins TRBV5-4 and TRBJ2-7; 8 positions match TRBD2. Germline V CDR1 and CDR2: SGHNT, YYREEE (reference sequence). Trimming removed 2 bases from V and 3 bases from J; junction bases left unmatched: 7. The CDR3 totals 15 residues.

The chain is built from TRBV7-2 and TRBJ2-1; 7 positions agree with TRBD1. CDR1 and CDR2 from the germline V gene are SGHTA and FQGNSA. The CDR3 loop spans 14 amino acids. V was clipped by 2 bases and J by 7 bases; unmatched bases: 5. The CDR3 loop is CASSLYDRANEQFF. CDR3 bases: TGTGCCAGCAGCTTATATGACAGGGCGAATGAGCAGTTCTTC.

The chain recombines TRBV18 with TRBJ1-1; 7 bases agree with TRBD1. The V segment lost 4 bases and the J segment 8 bases; nucleotides outside the gene matches: 4. CDR1 and CDR2 from the germline V gene are KGHSH and LQKENI. The CDR3 covers 12 residues. The CDR3 coding sequence is TGTGCCAGCTCACAGGTAGGGGGCGAAGCTTTCTTT. Translating gives CASSQVGGEAFF.

This clone was picked up a small number of times. The chain employs TRBV3-1 (or the pseudogene TRBV3-2) and TRBJ2-1, with D unclear. Germline V gene sequence: CDR1 LGHDT, CDR2 YNNKEL (reference sequence). Trimming took off 0 bases at V and 9 bases at J, with 15 bases between the two ends. The CDR3 is 15 amino acids. As DNA, the CDR3 is TGTGCCAGCAGCCAAGATGCGGTCTCGCTGGGTGAGCAGTTCTTC. The encoded protein is CASSQDAVSLGEQFF.

This clone has just one count. The chain uses TRBV29-1 and TRBJ2-2, with D perhaps matching TRBD2 (6 bases). V shed 6 bases and J shed 4 bases, with 18 bases lying between them. The CDR3 contains 15 residues. Germline V CDR1 and CDR2: SQVTM, ANQGSEA. The CDR3 DNA follows: TGCAGCGTCCTTGGCACGGGAGTTTTCACCGGGGAGCTGTTTTTT. Its translation: CSVLGTGVFTGELFF.

The chain links TRBV4-3 to TRBJ2-3, with D tentatively TRBD1 (5 bases). CDR1 is LGHNA and CDR2 is YSLEER in the germline V gene. This CDR3 is 15 amino acids long. Trimming took off 1 base at V and 0 bases at J, with 8 bases between the two ends. The CDR3 here is CASSQGTPSTDTQYF. Here the CDR3 DNA reads TGCGCCAGCAGCCAAGGGACACCGAGCACAGATACGCAGTATTTT.

The table lists this clone with a few counts. The chain combines TRBV2 with TRBJ1-1, with 8 positions matching TRBD1. The CDR3 runs 16 residues. V gave up 2 bases and J gave up 3 bases; unmatched junction bases: 8. CDR1 is SNHLY and CDR2 is FYNNEI in the germline V gene. The CDR3 protein is CASSERGGQVHTEAFF. DNA for the CDR3: TGTGCCAGCAGTGAAAGAGGGGGACAGGTCCACACTGAAGCTTTCTTT.

The chain joins TRBV9 to TRBJ1-1; tentative D call: TRBD1 (6 bases). CDR3 length: 14 residues. V was clipped by 0 bases and J by 1 base, with 7 bases between them. Germline V gives CDR1 SGDLS, CDR2 YYNGEE. In DNA form, the CDR3 reads TGTGCCAGCAGCGTAGTACAGGGGAACACTGAAGCTTTCTTT. Protein sequence: CASSVVQGNTEAFF.

The chain employs TRBV5-4 and TRBJ1-1; D is ambiguous. The CDR3 length is 12 residues. The V and J ends lost 0 bases and 11 bases respectively, with 11 bases between them. In germline, CDR1 is SGHNT, CDR2 YYREEE (reference sequence). The CDR3 spells CASSLESAGAFF. For the CDR3, the DNA is TGTGCCAGCAGCTTGGAATCCGCGGGGGCTTTCTTT.